Listed here are 29 T cell receptor beta chains from one sample, sequenced in a study of blood T cells in healthy people across ages. PCR was performed a second time for 7 to 11 cycles using a sample-barcoded 5' primer and a J-beta primer mix. MiXCR, applied by TCRdb to the 5' RACE reads, yields one record per CDR3 protein. Of approximately 770,000 distinct CDR3 sequences listed, 58% are singletons. Sequencing was done on a sample of blood. The receptors derive from a man aged 30-40 years in good health.

The chain couples TRBV29-1 to TRBJ2-1; D is undetermined. The CDR3 runs 13 residues. Trimming cost V 7 bases and J 4 bases, with 14 bases left between them. Germline CDR1 reads SQVTM; CDR2 reads ANQGSEA. The DNA for the CDR3 is TGCAGCGCTGGGCCAGAGCCGTACAATGAGCAGTTCTTC. Translating it yields CSAGPEPYNEQFF.

The chain recombines TRBV24-1 with TRBJ2-1; 9 bases map to TRBD1. Gene TRBJ2-7 matches the end of the DNA better, so the J call may be wrong. The CDR3 sequence is 14 residues long. The germline V gene encodes CDR1 KGHDR and CDR2 SFDVKD. The CDR3 here is CATSDGTGNYEQYF. Here the CDR3 DNA reads TGTGCCACCAGTGACGGGACAGGGAACTACGAGCAGTACTTC.

This clonotype has just one count. The rearrangement links TRBV6-6 to TRBJ1-2, with D possibly TRBD1 on 5 matching bases. V was cut by 0 bases and J by 4 bases, with 15 bases left in between. Germline V gives CDR1 MNHNY, CDR2 SVGAGI (reference sequence). The CDR3 is 16 amino acids. Here the CDR3 reads CASSYSVRDQSYGYTF. In nucleotides, the CDR3 is TGTGCCAGCAGTTACTCGGTCAGGGATCAAAGCTATGGCTACACCTTC.

V is TRBV10-3 and J is TRBJ2-4; 10 nucleotides align to TRBD2. After removal of 6 bases from V and 8 bases from J, the junction contained 7 bases not matched to a gene. This CDR3 is built from 14 residues. Germline assignment: CDR1 ENHRY and CDR2 SYGVKD. For the CDR3, the DNA is TGTGCCATCAGCGAGCGGGAGGGCCGGGACATTCAGTACTTC. It codes for CAISEREGRDIQYF.

The chain combines TRBV11-1 with TRBJ2-3, with D possibly TRBD2 on 5 matching bases. The germline gives CDR1 SGHAT, CDR2 FQDESV (reference sequence). The CDR3 runs to 14 residues. Trimming took off 7 bases at V and 1 base at J, with 12 bases between the two ends. CDR3 coding DNA: TGTGCCAGCACCTCTAGCCGTGGCACAGATACGCAGTATTTT. Its translation: CASTSSRGTDTQYF.

This rearrangement joins TRBV20-1 to TRBJ1-2; D is ambiguous. Germline V lookup: CDR1 DFQATT, CDR2 SNEGSKA (reference sequence). This CDR3 spans 9 amino acids. V lost 3 bases, J lost 7 bases, and 3 bases lay in between. CDR3 sequence reads: CSASGGYTF. DNA of the CDR3: TGCAGTGCTAGTGGTGGCTACACCTTC.

This rearrangement joins TRBV7-9 to TRBJ2-1; 13 bases fit TRBD2. Germline V gene data show CDR1 as SEHNR and CDR2 as FQNEAQ (reference sequence). Germline trimming cut 6 bases from V and 9 bases from J; bases unmatched to any gene: 2. This CDR3 region has 13 residues. CDR3 DNA: TGTGCCAGCAGGGGACTAGCGGGACCTGAGCAGTTCTTC. Translation: CASRGLAGPEQFF. Variable domain in full (rest from reference TRBV7-9 and TRBJ2-1): DTGVSQNPRHKITKRGQNVTFRCDPISEHNRLYWYRQTLGQGPEFLTYFQNEAQLEKSRLLSDRFSAERPKGSFSTLEIQRTEQGDSAMYLCASRGLAGPEQFFGPGTRLTVL.

V usage is TRBV5-5 and J usage is TRBJ2-5; no clear D gene. Germline V lookup: CDR1 SGHKS, CDR2 YYEKEE (reference sequence). The CDR3 consists of 14 residues. V gave up 1 base and J gave up 5 bases, with 12 bases separating them. The CDR3 spells CASSLSSRLETQYF. The CDR3 coding sequence is TGTGCCAGCAGCTTGTCCTCCAGGTTGGAGACCCAGTACTTC.

V gene TRBV19 combines with J gene TRBJ2-2, with TRBD2 matching 9 bases. Per germline, CDR1 LNHDA and CDR2 SQIVND (reference sequence). CDR3 size: 14 residues. V shed 5 bases and J 8 bases; nucleotides not matched to a gene: 6. The DNA of the CDR3 is TGTGCCAGTAGTCCTAGCGGGGCACGGGGGGAGCTGTTTTTT. This gives the protein CASSPSGARGELFF. The whole variable domain, filled in from reference TRBV19 and TRBJ2-2, reads DGGITQSPKYLFRKEGQNVTLSCEQNLNHDAMYWYRQDPGQGLRLIYYSQIVNDFQKGDIAEGYSVSREKKESFPLTVTSAQKNPTAFYLCASSPSGARGELFFGEGSRLTVL.

The chain joins TRBV4-3 to TRBJ2-1; 11 bases are shared with TRBD1. Trimming took 4 bases from V and 9 from J; bases not matched to a gene: 11. The CDR3 consists of 16 residues. Germline CDR1 and CDR2: LGHNA and YSLEER. The CDR3 nucleotides are TGCGCCAGCAGCCCTGGACAGGGGGCAATGGTTCGTGAGCAGTTCTTC. This translates into CASSPGQGAMVREQFF.

The V gene is TRBV7-2, the J gene TRBJ2-2; 10 bases match TRBD2. The CDR3 extends over 15 amino acids. Germline CDR1 is SGHTA and CDR2 is FQGNSA. The ends lost 2 bases at V and 7 bases at J; junction bases unmatched: 4. This CDR3 is CASSLTSGMVGELFF. In nucleotides, the CDR3 is TGTGCCAGCAGCTTAACTAGCGGGATGGTCGGGGAGCTGTTTTTT.

Remarks on this clonotype: Mismatch with germline at one junction end may stem from a read error. The gene calls are TRBV6-1 and TRBJ1-6; 8 bases align to TRBD1. Germline V gene data show CDR1 as MNHNS and CDR2 as SASEGT. CDR3 size: 14 residues. CDR3 protein: CASSAPGGISPLHF. The CDR3 nucleotides are TGTGCCAGCAGTGCCCCAGGGGGCATCTCACCTCTCCACTTT.

This clonotype was counted at least ten times. The V gene is TRBV4-2, the J gene TRBJ2-5; 12 bases fit TRBD2. The CDR3 covers 15 residues. Germline-derived CDR1 and CDR2 are LGHNA and YNFKEQ. Unmatched junction bases numbered 3, after V lost 4 bases and J lost 3 bases. The CDR3 DNA is TGTGCCAGCAGCCCCCGGACTAGCGGGGAAGAGACCCAGTACTTC. This sequence encodes CASSPRTSGEETQYF.

The chain links TRBV3-1 to TRBJ2-1; 10 bases are shared with TRBD2. With 5 bases clipped from V and 5 bases from J, the junction kept 9 bases outside the gene matches. From germline, CDR1 is LGHDT and CDR2 YNNKEL (reference sequence). CDR3 length equals 16 residues. DNA of the CDR3: TGTGCCAGCAGCTCTACCCAAGGGACTAGCGACAATGAGCAGTTCTTC. This encodes CASSSTQGTSDNEQFF.

This clonotype was found a few times. The J gene is TRBJ2-1, the V gene TRBV20-1, with D perhaps assigned TRBD1 or TRBD2 (5 bases each). Trimming shortened V by 5 bases and J by 5 bases, and 16 bases separated the two germline ends. Germline V lookup: CDR1 DFQATT, CDR2 SNEGSKA (reference sequence). The CDR3 covers 14 residues. CDR3 loop: CSARPGPTNNEQFF. CDR3 bases: TGCAGTGCTCGTCCGGGACCGACAAACAATGAGCAGTTCTTC.

This clonotype showed up just a few times. The rearrangement uses TRBV5-1 and TRBJ2-7; TRBD1 aligns across 7 bases. The CDR3 spans 14 residues. The V segment lost 4 bases and the J segment 0 bases; nucleotides outside the gene matches: 4. Germline V gives CDR1 SGHRS, CDR2 YFSETQ. The CDR3 region is CASSHGTDSYEQYF. CDR3 bases: TGCGCCAGCAGCCACGGGACAGACTCCTACGAGCAGTACTTC.

A single count supports this clonotype. CDR3 protein: CASSLQPPGELFF. Here the CDR3 DNA reads TGTGCCAGCAGCTTACAGCCTCCCGGGGAGCTGTTTTTT. This chain uses TRBV7-3 with TRBJ2-2; no clear D. Germline V gene lookup returns CDR1 SGHTA and CDR2 FQGTGA. The germline V and J ends were trimmed by 2 bases and 6 bases, with 7 bases remaining between them. The CDR3 loop spans 13 amino acids.

The chain employs TRBV10-3 and TRBJ2-3, with D perhaps TRBD2 (7 bases). V gave up 3 bases and J gave up 7 bases, with 14 bases separating them. This CDR3 region has 14 residues. Germline CDR1 reads ENHRY; CDR2 reads SYGVKD. CDR3 coding DNA: TGTGCCATCAGTGACACGGGGGGCCGATATACGCAGTATTTT. Translation: CAISDTGGRYTQYF.

In this sample, this clonotype turned up a few times. At one of its ends the junction is not consistent with the germline gene, which may arise from a read error. The gene calls are TRBV4-1 and TRBJ1-4; D is unresolved. The CDR3 loop spans 15 amino acids. Germline CDR1 is MGHRA and CDR2 is YSYEKL. Here the CDR3 reads CAGSQVEGRSEKLFF. Here the CDR3 DNA reads TGCGCCGGCAGCCAAGTGGAGGGAAGGTCGGAAAAACTGTTTTTT.

This clonotype was seen many times. The chain carries TRBV5-1 and TRBJ2-1; the match to TRBD2 covers 8 bases. Germline values: CDR1 SGHRS, CDR2 YFSETQ. This CDR3 contains 15 residues. J lost 0 bases, V lost 6 bases, and 5 bases had no gene match. The CDR3 DNA reads as TGCGCCAGCACCCAAAGCGGGAGCTCCTACAATGAGCAGTTCTTC. It specifies CASTQSGSSYNEQFF.

This chain connects TRBV14 to TRBJ2-7, with D possibly being TRBD1 or TRBD2 (6 bases each). V shed 1 base and J shed 8 bases, with 9 bases lying between them. The CDR3 length is 12 residues. CDR1 is SGHDN, CDR2 FVKESK, per germline. The DNA of the CDR3 is TGTGCCAGCAGCCAAGGGGGGGCCAAGCAGTACTTC. Its translation is CASSQGGAKQYF.

This chain uses TRBV7-3 with TRBJ2-1, with 13 positions matching TRBD2. Germline loops: CDR1 SGHTA, CDR2 FQGTGA. The CDR3 totals 15 residues. V trimming: 4 bases; J trimming: 6 bases; junction bases outside the gene matches: 3. In DNA, the CDR3 is TGTGCCAGCAGCTCGGGACTAGCGGGACTCAATGAGCAGTTCTTC. It yields the protein CASSSGLAGLNEQFF.

This clonotype was seen only a few times. V gene TRBV27 combines with J gene TRBJ2-1, with D possibly TRBD2 on 5 matching bases. The germline V gene has CDR1 MNHEY and CDR2 SMNVEV (reference sequence). The V end was cut by 4 bases, the J end by 2 bases, with 9 bases between. The CDR3 contains 14 residues. CDR3 in amino acids: CASSSRLPYNEQFF. CDR3 coding DNA: TGTGCCAGCAGTTCCCGACTACCCTACAATGAGCAGTTCTTC.

The chain carries TRBV15 and TRBJ2-1; 10 nucleotides align to TRBD2. The DNA end is more similar to TRBJ2-7, so the J call may be wrong. CDR1 and CDR2 (germline): LNHNV, YYDKDF (reference sequence). CDR3 length equals 14 residues. The CDR3 nucleotides are TGTGCCACCAGCGTCACTAGCGGGAACAATGAGCAGTACTTC. Protein sequence: CATSVTSGNNEQYF.

V usage is TRBV20-1 and J usage is TRBJ2-1; 8 bases agree with TRBD2. Germline CDR1 is DFQATT and CDR2 is SNEGSKA (reference sequence). Losses at the gene ends were 4 bases for V and 0 bases for J; bases not matched to a gene: 5. This CDR3 is 15 amino acids long. The CDR3 spells CSATRSGSSYNEQFF. The CDR3, as DNA: TGCAGTGCTACTCGGAGCGGGAGCTCCTACAATGAGCAGTTCTTC.

The rearrangement links TRBV7-9 to TRBJ2-7; D is uncertain. V was clipped by 2 bases and J by 3 bases, with 8 bases between them. From germline, CDR1 is SEHNR and CDR2 FQNEAQ (reference sequence). This CDR3 is built from 13 residues. CDR3 amino acids: CASSLRNNYEQYF. In DNA form, the CDR3 reads TGTGCCAGCAGCTTAAGGAACAACTACGAGCAGTACTTC.

The chain employs TRBV9 and TRBJ2-3; D gene uncertain. V was shortened by 3 bases and J by 0 bases, with 11 bases between the two germline ends. In germline, CDR1 is SGDLS, CDR2 YYNGEE. The CDR3 sequence is 15 residues long. CDR3 in DNA: TGTGCCAGCAGCGCCGGACCGACTAGCACAGATACGCAGTATTTT. Translated: CASSAGPTSTDTQYF.

This rearrangement joins TRBV20-1 to TRBJ2-7; 10 bases align to TRBD2. Judging by the DNA end, TRBJ2-5 fits better; the J call may be wrong. Germline values: CDR1 DFQATT, CDR2 SNEGSKA (reference sequence). The CDR3 contains 13 residues. For the CDR3, the DNA is TGCAGTGCCCGGACTAGCGGCAGAGAGACCCAGTACTTC. It yields the protein CSARTSGRETQYF.

This clonotype was detected a few times. CDR3 amino acids: CASSFPFGGTLGSYEQYF. Written as DNA, the CDR3 is TGTGCCAGCAGTTTCCCCTTTGGGGGGACATTAGGATCCTACGAGCAGTACTTC. The chain has TRBV28 and TRBJ2-7; D is perhaps TRBD1 or TRBD2 (6 bases each). Germline CDR1 is MDHEN and CDR2 is SYDVKM. V lost 3 bases and J lost 1, with 22 bases in between. This CDR3 comprises 18 residues.